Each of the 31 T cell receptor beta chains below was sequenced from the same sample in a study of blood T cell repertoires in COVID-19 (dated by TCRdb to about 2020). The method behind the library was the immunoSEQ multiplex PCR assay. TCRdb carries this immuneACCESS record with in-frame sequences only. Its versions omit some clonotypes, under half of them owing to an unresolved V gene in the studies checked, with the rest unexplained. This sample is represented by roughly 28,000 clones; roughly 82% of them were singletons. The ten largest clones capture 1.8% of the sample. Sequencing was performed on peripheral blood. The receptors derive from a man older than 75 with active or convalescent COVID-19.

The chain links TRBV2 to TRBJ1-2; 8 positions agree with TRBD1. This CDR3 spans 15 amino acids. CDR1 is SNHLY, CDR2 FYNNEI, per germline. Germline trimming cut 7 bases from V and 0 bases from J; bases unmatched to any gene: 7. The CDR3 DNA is TGTGCCAGCAACGGAGACAGGGGAGCTAACTATGGCTACACCTTC. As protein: CASNGDRGANYGYTF.

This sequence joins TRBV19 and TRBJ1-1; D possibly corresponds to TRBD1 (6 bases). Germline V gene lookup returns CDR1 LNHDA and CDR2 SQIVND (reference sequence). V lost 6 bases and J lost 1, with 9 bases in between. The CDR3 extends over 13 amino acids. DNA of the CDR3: TGTGCCAGTAGACAGACAGGGAACACTGAAGCTTTCTTT. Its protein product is CASRQTGNTEAFF.

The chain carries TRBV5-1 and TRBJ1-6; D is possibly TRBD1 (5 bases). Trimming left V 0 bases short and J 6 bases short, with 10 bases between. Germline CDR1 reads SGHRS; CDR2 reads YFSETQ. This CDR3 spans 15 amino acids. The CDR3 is CASSLGTGSNSPLHF. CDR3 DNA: TGCGCCAGCAGCTTGGGAACAGGTTCTAATTCACCCCTCCACTTT.

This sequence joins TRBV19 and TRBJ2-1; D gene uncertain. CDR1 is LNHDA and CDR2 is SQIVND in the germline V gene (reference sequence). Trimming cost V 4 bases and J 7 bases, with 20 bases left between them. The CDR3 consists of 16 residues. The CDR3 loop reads CASSKPRGNRGNEQFF. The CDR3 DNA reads TGTGCCAGTAGTAAACCCCGAGGAAATCGTGGAAATGAGCAGTTCTTC.

The CDR3 coding sequence is TGTGCCAGCAGTTTCGGGGGGGGTTACGAGCAGTACTTC. Its protein product is CASSFGGGYEQYF. The V gene is TRBV28, the J gene TRBJ2-7; TRBD2 agrees at 8 bases. The germline CDR1 and CDR2 sequences are MDHEN and SYDVKM. J gave up 4 bases and V 3 bases, and 2 bases lay outside the gene matches. The CDR3 consists of 13 residues.

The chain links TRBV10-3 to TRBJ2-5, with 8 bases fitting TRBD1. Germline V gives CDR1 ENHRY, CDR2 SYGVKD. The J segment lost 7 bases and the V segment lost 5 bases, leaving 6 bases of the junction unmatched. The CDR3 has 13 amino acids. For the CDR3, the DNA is TGTGCCATCAGTCCGGACAGGGCAGGGACCCAGTACTTC. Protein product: CAISPDRAGTQYF.

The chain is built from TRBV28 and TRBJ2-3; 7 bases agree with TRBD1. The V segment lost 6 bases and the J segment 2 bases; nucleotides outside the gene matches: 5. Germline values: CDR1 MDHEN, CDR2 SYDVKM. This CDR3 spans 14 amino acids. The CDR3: CASSPGQNTDTQYF. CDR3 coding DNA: TGTGCCAGCAGCCCGGGACAGAACACAGATACGCAGTATTTT.

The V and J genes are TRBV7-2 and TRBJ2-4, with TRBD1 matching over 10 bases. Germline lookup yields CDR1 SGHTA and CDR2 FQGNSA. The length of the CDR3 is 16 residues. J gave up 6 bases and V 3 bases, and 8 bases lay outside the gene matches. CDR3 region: CASSFEGTGATNIQYF. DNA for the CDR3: TGTGCCAGCAGCTTCGAAGGGACAGGGGCTACAAACATTCAGTACTTC. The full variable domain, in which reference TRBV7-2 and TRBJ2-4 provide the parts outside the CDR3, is GAGVSQSPSNKVTEKGKDVELRCDPISGHTALYWYRQSLGQGLEFLIYFQGNSAPDKSGLPSDRFSAERTGGSVSTLTIQRTQQEDSAVYLCASSFEGTGATNIQYFGAGTRLSVL.

CDR3 residues: CASQGHTGELFF. Here the CDR3 DNA reads TGTGCCAGTCAGGGGCACACCGGGGAGCTGTTTTTT. V is TRBV6-6 and J is TRBJ2-2; possible D gene TRBD1, 6 bases. The V end lost 9 bases, the J end lost 3 bases, and 8 bases lay between the germline ends. Germline V gene sequence: CDR1 MNHNY, CDR2 SVGAGI (reference sequence). The CDR3 has 12 amino acids.

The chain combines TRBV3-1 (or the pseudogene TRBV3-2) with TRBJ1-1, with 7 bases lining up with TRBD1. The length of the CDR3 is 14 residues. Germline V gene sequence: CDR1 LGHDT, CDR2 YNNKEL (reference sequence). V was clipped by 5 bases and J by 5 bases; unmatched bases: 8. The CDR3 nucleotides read TGTGCCAGCAGCAACAGACAGGGTACGACTGAAGCTTTCTTT. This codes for CASSNRQGTTEAFF.

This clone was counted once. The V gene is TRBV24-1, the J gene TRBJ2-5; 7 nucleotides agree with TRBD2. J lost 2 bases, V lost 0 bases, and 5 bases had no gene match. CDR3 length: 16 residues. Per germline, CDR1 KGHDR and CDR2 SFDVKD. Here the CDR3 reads CATSDLKRAGQETQYF. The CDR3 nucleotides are TGTGCCACCAGTGATTTGAAAAGAGCGGGGCAAGAGACCCAGTACTTC.

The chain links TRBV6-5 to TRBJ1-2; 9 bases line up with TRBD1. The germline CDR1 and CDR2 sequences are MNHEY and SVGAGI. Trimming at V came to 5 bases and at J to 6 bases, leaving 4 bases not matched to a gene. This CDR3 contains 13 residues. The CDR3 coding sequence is TGTGCCAGCAGTAGGGACAGGGACCATGGCTACACCTTC. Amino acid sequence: CASSRDRDHGYTF.

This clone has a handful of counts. CDR3 sequence reads: CASKGLADNSPSTDTQYF. The DNA for the CDR3 is TGTGCCAGCAAAGGGCTAGCGGACAACTCGCCTAGCACAGATACGCAGTATTTT. The rearrangement uses TRBV2 and TRBJ2-3, with TRBD2 matching over 7 bases. With V trimmed by 7 bases and J by 0 bases, 16 bases remained unmatched. Per germline, CDR1 SNHLY and CDR2 FYNNEI. CDR3 size: 18 residues.

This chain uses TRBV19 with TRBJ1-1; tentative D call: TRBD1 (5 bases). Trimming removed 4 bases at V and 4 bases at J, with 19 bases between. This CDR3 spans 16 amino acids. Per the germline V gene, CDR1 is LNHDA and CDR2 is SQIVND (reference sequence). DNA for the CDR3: TGTGCCAGTAGTAGGAACCCAGGGCGTGTTAGCACTGAAGCTTTCTTT. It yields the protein CASSRNPGRVSTEAFF.

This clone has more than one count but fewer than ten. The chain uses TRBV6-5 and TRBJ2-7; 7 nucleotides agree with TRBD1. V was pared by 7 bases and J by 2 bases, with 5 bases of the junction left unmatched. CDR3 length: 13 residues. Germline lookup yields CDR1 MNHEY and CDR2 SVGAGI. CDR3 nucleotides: TGTGCCAGCAATCCCACAGGGGCCTACGAGCAGTACTTC. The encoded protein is CASNPTGAYEQYF.

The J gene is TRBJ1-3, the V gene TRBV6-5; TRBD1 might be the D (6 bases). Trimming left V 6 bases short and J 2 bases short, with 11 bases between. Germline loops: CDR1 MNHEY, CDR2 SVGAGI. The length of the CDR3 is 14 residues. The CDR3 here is CASSGYRAGNTIYF. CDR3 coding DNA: TGTGCCAGCAGCGGGTACAGGGCTGGAAACACCATATATTTT.

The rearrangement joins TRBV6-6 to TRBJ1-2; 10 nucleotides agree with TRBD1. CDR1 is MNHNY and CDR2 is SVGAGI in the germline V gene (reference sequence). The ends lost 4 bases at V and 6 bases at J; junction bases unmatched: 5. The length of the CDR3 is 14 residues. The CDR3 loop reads CASSSPDRGNGYTF. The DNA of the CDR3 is TGTGCCAGCAGTTCACCGGACAGGGGGAATGGCTACACCTTC.

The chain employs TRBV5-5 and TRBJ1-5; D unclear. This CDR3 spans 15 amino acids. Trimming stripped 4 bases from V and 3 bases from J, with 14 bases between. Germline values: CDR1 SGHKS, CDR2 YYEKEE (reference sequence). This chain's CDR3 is CASSPDINNNQPQHF. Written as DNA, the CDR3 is TGTGCCAGCAGCCCAGACATTAACAACAATCAGCCCCAGCATTTT.

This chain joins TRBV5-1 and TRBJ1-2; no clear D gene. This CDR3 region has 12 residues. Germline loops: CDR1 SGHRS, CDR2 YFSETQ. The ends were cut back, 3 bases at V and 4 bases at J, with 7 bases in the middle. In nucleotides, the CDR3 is TGCGCCAGCAGCTCGGAGTTCTATGGCTACACCTTC. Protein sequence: CASSSEFYGYTF.

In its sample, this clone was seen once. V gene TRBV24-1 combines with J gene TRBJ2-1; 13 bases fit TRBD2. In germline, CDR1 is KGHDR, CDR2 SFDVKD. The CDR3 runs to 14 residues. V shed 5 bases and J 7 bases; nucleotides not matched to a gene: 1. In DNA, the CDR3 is TGTGCCACCAGTGGGACTAGCGGGAGAAATGAGCAGTTCTTC. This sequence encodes CATSGTSGRNEQFF.

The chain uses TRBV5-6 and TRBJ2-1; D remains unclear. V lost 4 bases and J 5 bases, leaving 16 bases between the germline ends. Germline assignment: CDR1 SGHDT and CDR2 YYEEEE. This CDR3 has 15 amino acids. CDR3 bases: TGTGCCAGCAGCCCCCCGGCGACAATAAACAATGAGCAGTTCTTC. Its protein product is CASSPPATINNEQFF. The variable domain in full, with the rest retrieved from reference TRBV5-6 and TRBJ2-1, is DAGVTQSPTHLIKTRGQQVTLRCSPKSGHDTVSWYQQALGQGPQFIFQYYEEEERQRGNFPDRFSGHQFPNYSSELNVNALLLGDSALYLCASSPPATINNEQFFGPGTRLTVL.

CDR3 sequence: CASSILGTANTGELFF. The CDR3, as DNA: TGTGCCAGCTCAATCCTCGGGACAGCGAACACCGGGGAGCTGTTTTTT. The chain is built from TRBV19 and TRBJ2-2; 7 bases are shared with TRBD1. The CDR3 contains 16 residues. Germline V gene lookup returns CDR1 LNHDA and CDR2 SQIVND (reference sequence). V was pared by 9 bases and J by 0 bases, with 10 bases of the junction left unmatched.

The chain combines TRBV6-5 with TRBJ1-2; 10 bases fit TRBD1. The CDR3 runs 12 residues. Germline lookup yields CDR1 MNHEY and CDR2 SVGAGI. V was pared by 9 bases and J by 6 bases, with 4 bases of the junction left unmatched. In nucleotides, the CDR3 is TGTGCCAGTAAGACAGGGGGCGATGGCTACACCTTC. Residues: CASKTGGDGYTF.

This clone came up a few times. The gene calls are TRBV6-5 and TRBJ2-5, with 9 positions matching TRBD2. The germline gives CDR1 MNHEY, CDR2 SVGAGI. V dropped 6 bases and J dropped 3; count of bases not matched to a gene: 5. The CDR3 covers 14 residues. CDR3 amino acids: CASRGLAQKETQYF. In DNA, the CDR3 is TGTGCCAGCAGAGGACTAGCGCAGAAAGAGACCCAGTACTTC.

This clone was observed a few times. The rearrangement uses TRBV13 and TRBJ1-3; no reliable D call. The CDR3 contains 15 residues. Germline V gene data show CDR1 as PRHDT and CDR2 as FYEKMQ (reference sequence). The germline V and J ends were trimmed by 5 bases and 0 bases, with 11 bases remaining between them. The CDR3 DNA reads TGTGCCAGCAGCCGGGTTTCAACCTCTGGAAACACCATATATTTT. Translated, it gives CASSRVSTSGNTIYF. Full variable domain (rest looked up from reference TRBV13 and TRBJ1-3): AAGVIQSPRHLIKEKRETATLKCYPIPRHDTVYWYQQGPGQDPQFLISFYEKMQSDKGSIPDRFSAQQFSDYHSELNMSSLELGDSALYFCASSRVSTSGNTIYFGEGSWLTVV.

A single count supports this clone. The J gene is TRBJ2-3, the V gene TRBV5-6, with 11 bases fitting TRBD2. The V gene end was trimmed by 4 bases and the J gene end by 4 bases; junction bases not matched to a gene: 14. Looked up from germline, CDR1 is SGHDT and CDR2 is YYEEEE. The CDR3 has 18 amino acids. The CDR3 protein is CASSGIISGGAKSDTQYF. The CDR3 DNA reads TGTGCCAGCAGCGGGATTATTAGCGGGGGGGCCAAGTCAGATACGCAGTATTTT.

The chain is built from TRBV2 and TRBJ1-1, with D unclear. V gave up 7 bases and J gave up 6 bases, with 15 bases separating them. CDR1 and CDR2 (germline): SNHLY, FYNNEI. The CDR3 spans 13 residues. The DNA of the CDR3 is TGTGCCAGCAAAGCGACCCCCAGCGCTGAAGCTTTCTTT. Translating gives CASKATPSAEAFF.

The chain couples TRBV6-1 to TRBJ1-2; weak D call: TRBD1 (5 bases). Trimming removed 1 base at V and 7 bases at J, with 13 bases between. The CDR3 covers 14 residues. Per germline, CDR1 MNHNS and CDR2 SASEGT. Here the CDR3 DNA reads TGTGCCAGCAGTGAAGTTGGAACAGGAAGTGGCTACACCTTC. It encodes CASSEVGTGSGYTF.

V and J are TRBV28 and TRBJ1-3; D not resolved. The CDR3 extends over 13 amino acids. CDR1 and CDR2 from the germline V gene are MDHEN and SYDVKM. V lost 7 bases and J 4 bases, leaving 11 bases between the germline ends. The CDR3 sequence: CASKWASGNTIYF. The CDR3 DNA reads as TGTGCCAGCAAGTGGGCGAGCGGAAACACCATATATTTT. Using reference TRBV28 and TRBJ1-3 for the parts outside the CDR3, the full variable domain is DVKVTQSSRYLVKRTGEKVFLECVQDMDHENMFWYRQDPGLGLRLIYFSYDVKMKEKGDIPEGYSVSREKKERFSLILESASTNQTSMYLCASKWASGNTIYFGEGSWLTVV.

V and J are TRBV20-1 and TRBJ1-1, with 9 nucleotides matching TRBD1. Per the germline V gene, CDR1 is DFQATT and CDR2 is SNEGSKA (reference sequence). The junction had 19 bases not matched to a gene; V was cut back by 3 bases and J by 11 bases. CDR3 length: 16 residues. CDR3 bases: TGCAGTGCTAGTGACACCCCGCCCGGAACAGGGGGCGAGGCTTTCTTT. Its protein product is CSASDTPPGTGGEAFF.

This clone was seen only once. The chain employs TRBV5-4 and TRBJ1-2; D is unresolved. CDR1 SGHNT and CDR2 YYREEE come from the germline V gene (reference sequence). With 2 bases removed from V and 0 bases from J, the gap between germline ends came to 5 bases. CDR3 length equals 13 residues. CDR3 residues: CASSFRTNYGYTF. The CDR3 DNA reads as TGTGCCAGCAGCTTCAGAACTAACTATGGCTACACCTTC.